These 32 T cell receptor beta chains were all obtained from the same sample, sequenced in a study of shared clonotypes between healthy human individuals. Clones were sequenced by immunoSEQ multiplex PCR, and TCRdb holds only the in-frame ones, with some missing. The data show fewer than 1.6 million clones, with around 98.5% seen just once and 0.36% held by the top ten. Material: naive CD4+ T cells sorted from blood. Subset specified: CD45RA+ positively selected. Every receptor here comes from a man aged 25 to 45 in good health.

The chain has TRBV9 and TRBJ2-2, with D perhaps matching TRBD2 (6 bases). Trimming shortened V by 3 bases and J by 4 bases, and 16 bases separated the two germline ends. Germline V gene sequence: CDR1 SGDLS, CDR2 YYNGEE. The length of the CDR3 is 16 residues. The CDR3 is CASSASPGAGTGELFF. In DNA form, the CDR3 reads TGTGCCAGCAGCGCCTCCCCGGGAGCCGGCACCGGGGAGCTGTTTTTT.

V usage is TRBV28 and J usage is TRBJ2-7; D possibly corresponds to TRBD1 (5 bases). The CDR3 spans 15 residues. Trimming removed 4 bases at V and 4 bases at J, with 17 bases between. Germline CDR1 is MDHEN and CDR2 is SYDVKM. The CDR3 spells CASSSPSDSRYEQYF. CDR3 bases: TGTGCCAGCAGTTCCCCTAGTGACAGCCGATACGAGCAGTACTTC.

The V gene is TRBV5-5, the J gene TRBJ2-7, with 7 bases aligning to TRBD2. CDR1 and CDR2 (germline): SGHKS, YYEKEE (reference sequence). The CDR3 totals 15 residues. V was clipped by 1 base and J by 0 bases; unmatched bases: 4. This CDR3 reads CASSLLAGNSYEQYF. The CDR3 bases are TGTGCCAGCAGCTTGTTAGCGGGCAACTCCTACGAGCAGTACTTC.

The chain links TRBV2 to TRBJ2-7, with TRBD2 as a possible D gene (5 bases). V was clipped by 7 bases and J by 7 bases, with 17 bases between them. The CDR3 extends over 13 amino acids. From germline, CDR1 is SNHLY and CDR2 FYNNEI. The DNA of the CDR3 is TGTGCCAGCACTCCGGACGGGGAAGGTGAGCAGTACTTC. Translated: CASTPDGEGEQYF.

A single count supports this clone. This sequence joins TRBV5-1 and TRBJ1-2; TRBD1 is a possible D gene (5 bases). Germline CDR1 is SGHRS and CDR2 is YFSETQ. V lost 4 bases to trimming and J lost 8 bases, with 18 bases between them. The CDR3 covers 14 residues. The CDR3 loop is CASSHGTSTGGYTF. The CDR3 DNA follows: TGCGCCAGCAGCCACGGGACCTCGACCGGAGGCTACACCTTC.

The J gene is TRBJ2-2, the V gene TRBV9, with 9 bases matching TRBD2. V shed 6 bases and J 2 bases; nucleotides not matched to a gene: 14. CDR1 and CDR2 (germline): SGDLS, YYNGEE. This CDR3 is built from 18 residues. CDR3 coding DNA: TGTGCCAGCACCGCGCGGGGGGCGGGAGGGACAAACACCGGGGAGCTGTTTTTT. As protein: CASTARGAGGTNTGELFF.

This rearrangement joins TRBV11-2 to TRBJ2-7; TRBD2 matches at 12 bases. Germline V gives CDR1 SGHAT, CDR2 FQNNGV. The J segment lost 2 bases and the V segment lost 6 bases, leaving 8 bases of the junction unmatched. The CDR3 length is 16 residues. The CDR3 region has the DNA TGTGCCAGCAGACCCCTAGCGGGAGGGCCCCCCTACGAGCAGTACTTC. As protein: CASRPLAGGPPYEQYF. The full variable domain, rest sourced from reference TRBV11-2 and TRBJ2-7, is EAGVAQSPRYKIIEKRQSVAFWCNPISGHATLYWYQQILGQGPKLLIQFQNNGVVDDSQLPKDRFSAERLKGVDSTLKIQPAKLEDSAVYLCASRPLAGGPPYEQYFGPGTRLTVT.

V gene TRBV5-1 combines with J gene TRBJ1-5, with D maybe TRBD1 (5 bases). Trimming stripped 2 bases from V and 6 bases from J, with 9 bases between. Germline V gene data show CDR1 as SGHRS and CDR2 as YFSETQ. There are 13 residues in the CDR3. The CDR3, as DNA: TGCGCCAGCAGCTTTTCAGGGACTCAGCCCCAGCATTTT. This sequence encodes CASSFSGTQPQHF.

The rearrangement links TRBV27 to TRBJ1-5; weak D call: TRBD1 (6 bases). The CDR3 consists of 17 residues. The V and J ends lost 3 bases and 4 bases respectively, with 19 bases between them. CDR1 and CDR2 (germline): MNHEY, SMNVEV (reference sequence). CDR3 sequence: CASSFDRRDTTNQPQHF. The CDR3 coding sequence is TGTGCCAGCAGTTTTGACCGCCGGGACACAACAAATCAGCCCCAGCATTTT.

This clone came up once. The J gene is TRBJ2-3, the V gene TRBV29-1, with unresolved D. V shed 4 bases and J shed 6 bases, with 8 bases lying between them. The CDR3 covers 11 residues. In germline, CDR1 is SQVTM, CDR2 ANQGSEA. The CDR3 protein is CSVVVVDTQYF. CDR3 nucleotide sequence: TGCAGCGTTGTCGTTGTGGATACGCAGTATTTT.

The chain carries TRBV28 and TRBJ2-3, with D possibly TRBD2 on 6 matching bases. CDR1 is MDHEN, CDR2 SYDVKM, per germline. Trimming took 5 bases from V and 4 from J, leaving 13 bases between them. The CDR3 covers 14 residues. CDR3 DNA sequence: TGTGCCAGCAGTCAAACTAGCTTAGCAGATACGCAGTATTTT. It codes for CASSQTSLADTQYF.

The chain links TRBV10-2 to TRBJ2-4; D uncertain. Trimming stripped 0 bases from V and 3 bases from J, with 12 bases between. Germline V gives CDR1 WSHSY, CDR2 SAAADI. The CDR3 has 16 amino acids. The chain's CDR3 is CASSESTAVDKNIQYF. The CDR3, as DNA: TGCGCCAGCAGTGAGTCGACGGCAGTCGACAAAAACATTCAGTACTTC.

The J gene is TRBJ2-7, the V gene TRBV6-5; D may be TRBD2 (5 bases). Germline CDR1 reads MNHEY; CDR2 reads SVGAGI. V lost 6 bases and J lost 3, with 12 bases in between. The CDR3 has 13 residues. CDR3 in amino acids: CASSPGKSYEQYF. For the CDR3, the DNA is TGTGCCAGCAGCCCGGGAAAGAGCTACGAGCAGTACTTC.

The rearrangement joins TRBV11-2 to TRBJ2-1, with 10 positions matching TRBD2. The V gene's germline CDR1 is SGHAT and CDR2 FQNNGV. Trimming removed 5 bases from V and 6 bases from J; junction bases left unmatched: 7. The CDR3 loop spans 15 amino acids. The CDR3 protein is CASSLSGRARNEQFF. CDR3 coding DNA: TGTGCCAGCAGCCTCAGCGGGAGGGCCCGCAATGAGCAGTTCTTC. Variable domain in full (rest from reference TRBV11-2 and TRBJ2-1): EAGVAQSPRYKIIEKRQSVAFWCNPISGHATLYWYQQILGQGPKLLIQFQNNGVVDDSQLPKDRFSAERLKGVDSTLKIQPAKLEDSAVYLCASSLSGRARNEQFFGPGTRLTVL.

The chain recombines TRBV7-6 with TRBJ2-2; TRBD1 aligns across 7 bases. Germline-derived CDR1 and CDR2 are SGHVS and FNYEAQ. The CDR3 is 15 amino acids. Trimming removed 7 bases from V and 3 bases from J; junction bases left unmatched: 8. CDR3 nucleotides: TGTGCCAGCAAGGAGAGGGGGCTTGACACCGGGGAGCTGTTTTTT. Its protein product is CASKERGLDTGELFF.

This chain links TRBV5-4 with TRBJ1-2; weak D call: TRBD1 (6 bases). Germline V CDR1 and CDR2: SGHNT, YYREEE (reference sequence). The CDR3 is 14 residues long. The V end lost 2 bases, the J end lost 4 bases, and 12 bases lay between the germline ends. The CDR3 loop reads CASSFLDSVYGYTF. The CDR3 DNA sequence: TGTGCCAGCAGCTTTCTGGACAGCGTCTATGGCTACACCTTC.

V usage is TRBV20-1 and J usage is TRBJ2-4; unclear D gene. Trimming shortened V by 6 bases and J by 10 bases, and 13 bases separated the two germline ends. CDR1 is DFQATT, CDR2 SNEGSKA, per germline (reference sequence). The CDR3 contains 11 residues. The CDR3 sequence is CSAPRRHIQYF. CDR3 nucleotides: TGCAGTGCCCCTAGACGACATATTCAGTACTTC.

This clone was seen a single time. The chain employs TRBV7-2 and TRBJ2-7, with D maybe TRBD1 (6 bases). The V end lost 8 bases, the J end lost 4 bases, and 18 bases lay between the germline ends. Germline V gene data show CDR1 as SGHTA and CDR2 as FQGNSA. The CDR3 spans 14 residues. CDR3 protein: CASRPGDGQYEQYF. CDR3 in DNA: TGTGCCAGCCGCCCTGGGGATGGACAGTACGAGCAGTACTTC.

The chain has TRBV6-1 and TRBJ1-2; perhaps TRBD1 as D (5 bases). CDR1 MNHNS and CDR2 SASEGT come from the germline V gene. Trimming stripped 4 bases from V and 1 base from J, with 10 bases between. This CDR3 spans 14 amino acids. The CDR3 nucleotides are TGTGCCAGCAGTGTCGCAGGGAGTAACTATGGCTACACCTTC. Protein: CASSVAGSNYGYTF.

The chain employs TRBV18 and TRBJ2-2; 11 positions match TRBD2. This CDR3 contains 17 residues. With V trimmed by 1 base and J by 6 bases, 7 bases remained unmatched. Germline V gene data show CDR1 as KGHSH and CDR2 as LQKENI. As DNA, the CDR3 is TGTGCCAGCTCACCACGTACTAGCGGGAGCGGCCCCGGGGAGCTGTTTTTT. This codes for CASSPRTSGSGPGELFF. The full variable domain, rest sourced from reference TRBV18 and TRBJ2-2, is NAGVMQNPRHLVRRRGQEARLRCSPMKGHSHVYWYRQLPEEGLKFMVYLQKENIIDESGMPKERFSAEFPKEGPSILRIQQVVRGDSAAYFCASSPRTSGSGPGELFFGEGSRLTVL.

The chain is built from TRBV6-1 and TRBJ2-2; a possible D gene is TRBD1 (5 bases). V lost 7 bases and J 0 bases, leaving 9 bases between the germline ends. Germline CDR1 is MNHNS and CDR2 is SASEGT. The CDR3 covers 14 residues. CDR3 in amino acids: CASIRGTNTGELFF. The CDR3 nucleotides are TGTGCCAGCATAAGGGGCACGAACACCGGGGAGCTGTTTTTT.

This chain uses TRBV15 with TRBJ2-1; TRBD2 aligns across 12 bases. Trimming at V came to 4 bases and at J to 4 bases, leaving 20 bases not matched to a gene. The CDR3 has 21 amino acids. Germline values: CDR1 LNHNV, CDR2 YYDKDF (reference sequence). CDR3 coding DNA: TGTGCCACCAGCACTGGCCCAGGGGCTAGCGGGAGGGAAACAGGTTACAATGAGCAGTTCTTC. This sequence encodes CATSTGPGASGRETGYNEQFF.

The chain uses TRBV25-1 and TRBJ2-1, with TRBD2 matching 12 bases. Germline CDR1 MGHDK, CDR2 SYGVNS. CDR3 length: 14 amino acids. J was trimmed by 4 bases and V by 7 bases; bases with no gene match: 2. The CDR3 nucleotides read TGTGCCAGCAATGGACTAGCGGGGTACAATGAGCAGTTCTTC. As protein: CASNGLAGYNEQFF.

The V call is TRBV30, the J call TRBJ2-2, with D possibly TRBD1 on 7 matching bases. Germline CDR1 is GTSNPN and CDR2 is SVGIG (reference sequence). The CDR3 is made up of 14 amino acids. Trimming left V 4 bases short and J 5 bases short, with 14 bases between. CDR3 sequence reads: CAWKEGASTGELFF. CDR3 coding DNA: TGTGCCTGGAAGGAGGGGGCAAGTACCGGGGAGCTGTTTTTT.

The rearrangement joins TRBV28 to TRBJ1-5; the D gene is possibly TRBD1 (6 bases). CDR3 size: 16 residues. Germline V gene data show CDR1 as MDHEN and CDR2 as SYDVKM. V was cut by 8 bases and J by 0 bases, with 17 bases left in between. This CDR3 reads CASLDPRGFSNQPQHF. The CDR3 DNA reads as TGTGCCAGCCTGGACCCTAGGGGGTTTAGCAATCAGCCCCAGCATTTT.

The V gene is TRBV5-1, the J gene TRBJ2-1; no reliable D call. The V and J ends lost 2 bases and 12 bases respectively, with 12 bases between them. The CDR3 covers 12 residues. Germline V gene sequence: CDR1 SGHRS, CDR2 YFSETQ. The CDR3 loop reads CASSLKRDRQFF. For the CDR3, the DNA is TGCGCCAGCAGCTTAAAAAGGGATCGGCAGTTCTTC.

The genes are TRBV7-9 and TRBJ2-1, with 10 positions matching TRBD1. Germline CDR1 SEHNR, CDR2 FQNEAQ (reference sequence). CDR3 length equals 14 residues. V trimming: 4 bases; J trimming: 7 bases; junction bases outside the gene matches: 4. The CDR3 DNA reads TGTGCCAGCAGCTCTCGGACAGGGGGTAATGAGCAGTTCTTC. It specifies CASSSRTGGNEQFF.

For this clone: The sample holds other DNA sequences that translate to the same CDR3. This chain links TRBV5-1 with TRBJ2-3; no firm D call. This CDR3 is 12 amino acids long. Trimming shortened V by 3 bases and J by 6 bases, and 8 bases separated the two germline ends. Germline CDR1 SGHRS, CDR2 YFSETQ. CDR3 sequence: CASSSGGDTQYF. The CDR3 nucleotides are TGCGCCAGCAGCTCCGGTGGGGATACGCAGTATTTT.

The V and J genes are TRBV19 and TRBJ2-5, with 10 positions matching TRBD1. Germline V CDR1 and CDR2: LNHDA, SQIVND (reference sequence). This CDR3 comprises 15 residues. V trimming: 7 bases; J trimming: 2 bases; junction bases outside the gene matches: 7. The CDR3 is CASTRDRGSQETQYF. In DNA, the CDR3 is TGTGCCAGTACCAGGGACAGGGGCTCACAAGAGACCCAGTACTTC.

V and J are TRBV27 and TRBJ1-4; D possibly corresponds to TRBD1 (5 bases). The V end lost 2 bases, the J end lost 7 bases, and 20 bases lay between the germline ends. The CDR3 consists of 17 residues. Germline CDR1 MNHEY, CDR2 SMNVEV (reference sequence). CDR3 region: CASSLHHIQGPREKLFF. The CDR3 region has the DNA TGTGCCAGCAGTTTACATCATATTCAGGGCCCCCGTGAAAAACTGTTTTTT.

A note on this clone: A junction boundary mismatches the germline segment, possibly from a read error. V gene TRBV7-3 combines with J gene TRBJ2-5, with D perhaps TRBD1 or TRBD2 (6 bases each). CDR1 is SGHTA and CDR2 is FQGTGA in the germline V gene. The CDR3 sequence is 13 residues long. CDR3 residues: CASSIRGEETQYF. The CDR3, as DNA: TGTGCCAGCAGCATTAGGGGGGAAGAAACCCAGTACTTC.

The CDR3 DNA is TGTGCCAGCAGCTTAGTCCCCATTGGACGCGAGCAGTACTTC. Its translation is CASSLVPIGREQYF. This chain joins TRBV7-9 and TRBJ2-7; no clear D. The CDR3 totals 14 residues. CDR1 and CDR2 from the germline V gene are SEHNR and FQNEAQ (reference sequence). Trimming removed 1 base from V and 6 bases from J, with 13 bases in between. The variable domain in full, completed from reference TRBV7-9 and TRBJ2-7, reads DTGVSQNPRHKITKRGQNVTFRCDPISEHNRLYWYRQTLGQGPEFLTYFQNEAQLEKSRLLSDRFSAERPKGSFSTLEIQRTEQGDSAMYLCASSLVPIGREQYFGPGTRLTVT.